This entry describes one T cell receptor beta chain. This entry is derived from a study of blood T cell repertoires in COVID-19. Study information: Samples representing acute and convalescent COVID-19 were sourced from the United States, Italy and Spain.

V was cut by 3 bases and J by 0 bases, with 8 bases left in between. There are 14 residues in the CDR3. Germline CDR1 and CDR2: KGHSH and LQKENI. In the original analysis: Reference gene primer amplification yielded estimated nucleated cell counts. Assay used: immunoSEQ multiplex PCR; TCRdb lists only in-frame clones, some missing. The DNA was the basis for D and trimming; V, J and clone size are from that table. This sample has some 140,000 clones, with roughly four fifths found just once. The rearrangement joins TRBV18 to TRBJ1-1; D gene uncertain. Material: peripheral blood. This clonotype was obtained from a woman aged 60-75 years with acute or convalescent COVID-19. The CDR3 DNA follows: TGTGCCAGCTCACCTTTTCTCCTGAACACTGAAGCTTTCTTT. Amino acid sequence: CASSPFLLNTEAFF.